The T cell receptor (beta chain) described here comes from a study of T cell repertoires in cytomegalovirus infection. As for the study in general: CMV infection and matching HLA type were both indicated by public TCR beta signatures. Study conclusions and caveats: Identification of carriers of CMV plus the relevant HLA was achieved through cumulative public TCR beta family frequency. The response measured ex vivo was dominated by TCR beta clonotypes (HLA-C-restricted and CMV-specific).

Germline V CDR1 and CDR2: SGHTA, FQGTGA. The ends were cut back, 0 bases at V and 8 bases at J, with 9 bases in the middle. The CDR3 is made up of 13 amino acids. TCRdb itself ran the reads through MiXCR, one entry per CDR3 protein. The repertoire holds about 490,000 distinct CDR3 sequences, with more than 15% as singletons. In its sample, this clonotype was seen many times. The target antigen is unknown. The V call is TRBV7-3, the J call TRBJ2-3; a weak D match, TRBD2 (6 bases). The clonotype comes from a human donor in good health (CMV status not recorded). Some clones in this sample may be carry-over from other donors' samples. The sequenced sample consisted of CD8+ T cells from PBMCs. The CDR3 spells CASSLTGAGTQYF. The CDR3 region has the DNA TGTGCCAGCAGCTTAACGGGAGCGGGTACGCAGTATTTT.